Sequencing of this T cell receptor (beta chain) was carried out in a study of post-analysis software for immune sequencing data. Findings and caveats of the study: Patients had higher frequencies than controls of roughly five TRBV segments, including TRBV5-6, TRBV5-1 and TRBV20-1. In multiple sclerosis, normalized Chao1 diversity was significantly below that of controls.

V gave up 4 bases and J gave up 7 bases; unmatched junction bases: 14. CDR3 length: 15 residues. Germline CDR1 SGHRS, CDR2 YFSETQ. Incorporated into the TCR beta cDNA libraries were unique molecular identifiers, which served to reduce PCR and sequencing biases. Each sample of roughly 1 to 11 million input T cells yielded roughly 500,000 cDNA molecules, so each molecule approximated one T cell. Each CDR3 protein is one row after TCRdb ran MiXCR on the PCR reads. The repertoire holds 820,000 or so distinct CDR3 sequences, with roughly 58% as singletons. Details on this clonotype: The antigen is undetermined.

The clonotype originates from a girl between 5 and 17 years old with multiple sclerosis. The sample comprised blood. V is TRBV5-1 and J is TRBJ2-7; 7 bases line up with TRBD1. The CDR3, as DNA: TGCGCCAGCAGCGCGCGAAGTGGACAGGAAAGAGAGCAGTACTTC. Residues: CASSARSGQEREQYF.